Each of the 9 T cell receptor beta chains below was sequenced from the same sample in a study of T-cell reconstitution after alpha-beta-depleted transplantation in children. TCRbeta library preparation incorporated unique molecular identifiers. TCRdb re-called the PCR reads through MiXCR, storing one row per CDR3 protein. The sample lists around 600,000 distinct CDR3 sequences; roughly a tenth were seen once. The starting material was PBMCs from the stem cell graft donor, obtained from the stem cell graft. These receptors originate from a human donor who donated a stem cell graft to a child with acute myeloid leukemia.

This clonotype was detected a few times. The genes are TRBV11-3 and TRBJ2-5; D is unresolved. V was shortened by 2 bases and J by 5 bases, with 9 bases between the two germline ends. Per germline, CDR1 SGHNT and CDR2 YENEEA. This CDR3 region has 13 residues. The DNA of the CDR3 is TGTGCCAGCAGCTTAAAGGGTCCTGAGACCCAGTACTTC. It translates to CASSLKGPETQYF.

This clonotype was observed a few times. The chain uses TRBV20-1 and TRBJ1-3, with D perhaps TRBD1 (6 bases). This CDR3 spans 15 amino acids. The V gene lost 6 bases and the J gene lost 2 bases, with 17 bases spanning the gap. Germline values: CDR1 DFQATT, CDR2 SNEGSKA (reference sequence). The CDR3 protein is CSARGGADTGNTIYF. In DNA, the CDR3 is TGCAGTGCCCGAGGGGGGGCCGACACTGGAAACACCATATATTTT.

This clonotype was counted ten times or more. The CDR3 loop is CSVHKTGQGGYTF. The CDR3 bases are TGCAGCGTTCACAAAACAGGGCAGGGCGGCTACACCTTC. This chain uses TRBV29-1 with TRBJ1-2; a possible D gene is TRBD1 (6 bases). The V end lost 5 bases, the J end lost 8 bases, and 18 bases lay between the germline ends. Germline-derived CDR1 and CDR2 are SQVTM and ANQGSEA. There are 13 residues in the CDR3.

The rearrangement joins TRBV30 to TRBJ1-2; D unresolved. The germline gives CDR1 GTSNPN, CDR2 SVGIG (reference sequence). The CDR3 extends over 14 amino acids. V lost 3 bases to trimming and J lost 4 bases, with 15 bases between them. The CDR3 is CAWSLDSRAYGYTF. The DNA for the CDR3 is TGTGCCTGGAGCCTCGACTCGCGCGCCTATGGCTACACCTTC.

The gene calls are TRBV15 and TRBJ2-7; a weak D match, TRBD2 (5 bases). CDR1 and CDR2 (germline): LNHNV, YYDKDF (reference sequence). The CDR3 sequence is 15 residues long. Trimming shortened V by 0 bases and J by 3 bases, and 12 bases separated the two germline ends. In nucleotides, the CDR3 is TGTGCCACCAGCAGAGATCGGCCTAGCTTCTACGAGCAGTACTTC. This gives the protein CATSRDRPSFYEQYF.

This clonotype came up many times. The genes are TRBV6-1 and TRBJ1-1, with D unclear. The V end lost 7 bases, the J end lost 0 bases, and 15 bases lay between the germline ends. Germline CDR1 reads MNHNS; CDR2 reads SASEGT. The CDR3 loop spans 15 amino acids. The chain's CDR3 is CASTSVRWLNTEAFF. DNA for the CDR3: TGTGCCAGCACCTCGGTTCGATGGCTGAACACTGAAGCTTTCTTT.

This clonotype was recorded many times. The chain carries TRBV29-1 and TRBJ2-3; 7 nucleotides agree with TRBD2. With 1 base clipped from V and 5 bases from J, the junction kept 6 bases outside the gene matches. The CDR3 totals 14 residues. CDR1 is SQVTM and CDR2 is ANQGSEA in the germline V gene. In nucleotides, the CDR3 is TGCAGCGTTGAAGGGGGGAGGGCCGTAGATACGCAGTATTTT. It encodes CSVEGGRAVDTQYF.

This clonotype was counted only a few times. The chain uses TRBV20-1 and TRBJ2-3; D unresolved. Trimming left V 5 bases short and J 3 bases short, with 9 bases between. This CDR3 has 12 residues. Germline loops: CDR1 DFQATT, CDR2 SNEGSKA (reference sequence). CDR3 protein: CSAWTNTDTQYF. The CDR3 DNA reads TGCAGTGCTTGGACCAATACAGATACGCAGTATTTT.

This clonotype was counted ten times or more. This chain connects TRBV27 to TRBJ2-2; TRBD2 aligns across 7 bases. The ends lost 4 bases at V and 2 bases at J; junction bases unmatched: 7. The CDR3 contains 16 residues. Germline-derived CDR1 and CDR2 are MNHEY and SMNVEV (reference sequence). The CDR3 DNA follows: TGTGCCAGCAGTTCACATCTAGCGGTTAACACCGGGGAGCTGTTTTTT. Translation gives CASSSHLAVNTGELFF.